What follows are 26 T cell receptor beta chains derived from one specimen sequenced in a study of long-term antiretroviral therapy in people with HIV. With survey level as its setting, the immunoSEQ assay was v3.0. Repertoires were generated with immunoSEQ multiplex PCR, while TCRdb's copy carries only in-frame clones and drops some. The sample holds under 20,000 clones, around 81% seen once. The material sequenced was unsorted PBMCs, taken 0.1 years before starting antiretroviral therapy. The receptor source for this set is a man between 18 and 29 years old with HIV.

The J gene is TRBJ2-3, the V gene TRBV6-4; 7 nucleotides line up with TRBD2. V shed 4 bases and J 4 bases; nucleotides not matched to a gene: 5. The CDR3 covers 14 residues. Per germline, CDR1 MRHNA and CDR2 SNTAGT. CDR3 region: CASSAGLEADTQYF. The DNA for the CDR3 is TGTGCCAGCAGTGCTGGACTAGAGGCAGATACGCAGTATTTT.

The V and J genes are TRBV4-3 and TRBJ1-1; no firm D call. The V gene's germline CDR1 is LGHNA and CDR2 YSLEER. This CDR3 contains 14 residues. Trimming stripped 0 bases from V and 0 bases from J, with 5 bases between. The CDR3 loop is CASSQDLMNTEAFF. The CDR3 region has the DNA TGCGCCAGCAGCCAAGATCTTATGAACACTGAAGCTTTCTTT.

As DNA, the CDR3 is TGTGCCAGCAGTTACTCTACCTCTGGGGCCAACGTCCTGACTTTC. Translation: CASSYSTSGANVLTF. V and J are TRBV6-5 and TRBJ2-6; D gene ambiguous. Deletions cut 0 bases from V and 0 bases from J, with 3 bases between. Looked up from germline, CDR1 is MNHEY and CDR2 is SVGAGI. This CDR3 spans 15 amino acids.

This chain uses TRBV6-5 with TRBJ1-2, with a possible D match to TRBD1 (5 bases). In germline, CDR1 is MNHEY, CDR2 SVGAGI. Trimming removed 4 bases at V and 5 bases at J, with 17 bases between. The CDR3 totals 15 residues. As DNA, the CDR3 is TGTGCCAGCAGTTCTTTTCAGGGAGGGTCGTATGGCTACACCTTC. Translation gives CASSSFQGGSYGYTF.

This chain connects TRBV5-1 to TRBJ2-1, with TRBD1 identical over 7 bases. Germline lookup yields CDR1 SGHRS and CDR2 YFSETQ. V shed 4 bases and J 8 bases; nucleotides not matched to a gene: 12. The CDR3 sequence is 15 residues long. The CDR3 reads CASSAFRDRYDEQFF. As DNA, the CDR3 is TGCGCCAGCAGCGCTTTCCGGGACAGATACGATGAGCAGTTCTTC.

The chain couples TRBV5-6 to TRBJ1-2; 7 nucleotides line up with TRBD1. Germline V CDR1 and CDR2: SGHDT, YYEEEE. J was trimmed by 2 bases and V by 4 bases; bases with no gene match: 5. This CDR3 comprises 14 residues. The CDR3 region has the DNA TGTGCCAGCAGCCAACAGGGGACAAACTATGGCTACACCTTC. This codes for CASSQQGTNYGYTF.

The count of this clone is one. The chain uses TRBV6-5 and TRBJ1-4; D might be TRBD1 (6 bases). CDR1 MNHEY and CDR2 SVGAGI come from the germline V gene. Trimming left V 6 bases short and J 7 bases short, with 18 bases between. CDR3 length equals 15 residues. The CDR3 loop reads CASSKEDRFGEKLFF. CDR3 bases: TGTGCCAGCAGCAAAGAAGACAGGTTTGGTGAAAAACTGTTTTTT.

This sequence joins TRBV19 and TRBJ2-1; 11 bases map to TRBD1. This CDR3 is 16 amino acids long. Germline V CDR1 and CDR2: LNHDA, SQIVND (reference sequence). Trimming removed 5 bases from V and 8 bases from J; junction bases left unmatched: 11. CDR3 coding DNA: TGTGCCAGTAGTGTTCCCGGGACAGGGGGTCTCCATGAGCAGTTCTTC. Translation: CASSVPGTGGLHEQFF.

V gene TRBV7-8 combines with J gene TRBJ2-6; D is ambiguous. This CDR3 has 15 amino acids. Trimming stripped 0 bases from V and 3 bases from J, with 6 bases between. CDR1 is SGHVS and CDR2 is FQNEAQ in the germline V gene. The CDR3 reads CASSLAGLGANVLTF. CDR3 DNA: TGTGCCAGCAGCTTAGCAGGGCTTGGGGCCAACGTCCTGACTTTC. The variable domain in full, completed from reference TRBV7-8 and TRBJ2-6, reads GAGVSQSPRYKVAKRGQDVALRCDPISGHVSLFWYQQALGQGPEFLTYFQNEAQLDKSGLPSDRFFAERPEGSVSTLKIQRTQQEDSAVYLCASSLAGLGANVLTFGAGSRLTVL.

This rearrangement joins TRBV19 to TRBJ2-1, with D hard to call. This CDR3 spans 13 amino acids. V was trimmed by 6 bases and J by 9 bases, leaving 15 bases between them. Germline loops: CDR1 LNHDA, CDR2 SQIVND (reference sequence). The CDR3 spells CASRLSYIGEQFF. CDR3 in DNA: TGTGCCAGTAGGCTATCCTATATTGGTGAGCAGTTCTTC.

This clone occurred a few times. The chain has TRBV28 and TRBJ1-5; TRBD1 might be the D (5 bases). The CDR3 is made up of 16 amino acids. The germline CDR1 and CDR2 sequences are MDHEN and SYDVKM. Trimming took 5 bases from V and 5 from J, leaving 19 bases between them. The CDR3 DNA is TGTGCCAGCAGTCAGGACAATCGGATCCCATATCAGCCCCAGCATTTT. Protein: CASSQDNRIPYQPQHF.

This clone was detected only a few times. This chain connects TRBV6-1 to TRBJ1-3, with D unclear. The CDR3 length is 13 residues. CDR1 is MNHNS and CDR2 is SASEGT in the germline V gene. V was cut by 1 base and J by 8 bases, with 9 bases left in between. This chain's CDR3 is CASSEDRQHTIYF. CDR3 coding DNA: TGTGCCAGCAGTGAAGACCGGCAGCACACCATATATTTT.

The chain combines TRBV28 with TRBJ2-7, with D hard to call. Germline CDR1 reads MDHEN; CDR2 reads SYDVKM. Trimming removed 3 bases at V and 0 bases at J, with 9 bases between. The CDR3 contains 14 residues. The DNA for the CDR3 is TGTGCCAGCAGTTTTATACCGAGCTCCTACGAGCAGTACTTC. Its translation is CASSFIPSSYEQYF.

This sequence joins TRBV4-2 and TRBJ2-1; 9 bases map to TRBD2. J was trimmed by 7 bases and V by 1 base; bases with no gene match: 8. From germline, CDR1 is LGHNA and CDR2 YNFKEQ. CDR3 length equals 16 residues. In DNA, the CDR3 is TGTGCCAGCAGCCAAGGGGGGGGACTAGCTGGTAATGAGCAGTTCTTC. Its translation: CASSQGGGLAGNEQFF.

V and J are TRBV21-1 and TRBJ2-7; the D call TRBD2 from the table was never checked on the DNA. TRBV21-1 is recorded as a pseudogene. This CDR3 has 14 amino acids. CDR3 bases: TGTGCCAGCAGCACGAGCGGGAGGATACACGAGCAGTACTTC. Protein sequence: CASSTSGRIHEQYF.

V and J are TRBV27 and TRBJ1-1; 10 bases are a match to TRBD1. J gave up 7 bases and V 6 bases, and 5 bases lay outside the gene matches. Germline V gene lookup returns CDR1 MNHEY and CDR2 SMNVEV (reference sequence). CDR3 length equals 13 residues. CDR3 region: CASRGRDRGEAFF. In nucleotides, the CDR3 is TGTGCCAGCAGAGGCCGGGACAGGGGTGAAGCTTTCTTT.

This chain connects TRBV7-8 to TRBJ1-1; unclear D gene. This CDR3 comprises 14 residues. V lost 3 bases and J lost 1, with 9 bases in between. The germline V gene encodes CDR1 SGHVS and CDR2 FQNEAQ. CDR3 DNA: TGTGCCAGCAGCTTGGGAGGGCAGAACACTGAAGCTTTCTTT. Translating gives CASSLGGQNTEAFF.

Here the CDR3 reads CSGTTVADTQYF. The CDR3 coding sequence is TGCAGCGGCACTACGGTTGCAGATACGCAGTATTTT. J is TRBJ2-3 and V is TRBV29-1; D is uncertain. V gave up 7 bases and J gave up 4 bases, with 12 bases separating them. Germline V gene sequence: CDR1 SQVTM, CDR2 ANQGSEA. The CDR3 totals 12 residues.

The CDR3 DNA reads as TGTGCCAGCAGCTTAACGGGACAGGCAAATGAAAAACTGTTTTTT. Translating it yields CASSLTGQANEKLFF. This chain joins TRBV7-3 and TRBJ1-4, with 8 bases lining up with TRBD1. J gave up 5 bases and V 0 bases, and 2 bases lay outside the gene matches. The CDR3 runs to 15 residues. Germline CDR1 and CDR2: SGHTA and FQGTGA.

This chain joins TRBV10-2 and TRBJ2-7; 8 bases line up with TRBD1. Losses at the gene ends were 7 bases for V and 3 bases for J; bases not matched to a gene: 5. In germline, CDR1 is WSHSY, CDR2 SAAADI. The CDR3 spans 13 residues. This CDR3 is CASTGTGVYEQYF. The CDR3 coding sequence is TGCGCCAGCACAGGGACAGGAGTCTACGAGCAGTACTTC.

The J gene is TRBJ1-1, the V gene TRBV6-1; no clear D. Germline V lookup: CDR1 MNHNS, CDR2 SASEGT. Trimming stripped 3 bases from V and 3 bases from J, with 8 bases between. This CDR3 has 13 residues. Here the CDR3 DNA reads TGTGCCAGCAGTGAGGTCACCTACACTGAAGCTTTCTTT. Its protein product is CASSEVTYTEAFF.

The genes are TRBV30 and TRBJ2-3, with TRBD1 matching 8 bases. Losses at the gene ends were 7 bases for V and 0 bases for J; bases not matched to a gene: 9. This CDR3 spans 15 amino acids. Germline assignment: CDR1 GTSNPN and CDR2 SVGIG (reference sequence). The CDR3 region is CAYSTGVASTDTQYF. DNA of the CDR3: TGTGCCTACTCGACAGGGGTGGCTAGCACAGATACGCAGTATTTT.

The chain uses TRBV28 and TRBJ2-3; D possibly corresponds to TRBD2 (5 bases). Looked up from germline, CDR1 is MDHEN and CDR2 is SYDVKM. This CDR3 comprises 14 residues. Deletions cut 5 bases from V and 2 bases from J, with 11 bases between. The CDR3 DNA is TGTGCCAGCAGTCTCACTAGTCACACAGATACGCAGTATTTT. Its protein is CASSLTSHTDTQYF.

The rearrangement joins TRBV6-1 to TRBJ2-2; 10 bases align to TRBD1. This CDR3 spans 14 amino acids. In germline, CDR1 is MNHNS, CDR2 SASEGT. The trim removed 6 bases at V and 5 bases at J, leaving 3 bases unmatched. CDR3 sequence reads: CASRGTGATGELFF. In nucleotides, the CDR3 is TGTGCCAGCAGGGGGACAGGGGCGACCGGGGAGCTGTTTTTT.

There are a few counts of this clone. V and J are TRBV4-3 and TRBJ2-1; 9 bases map to TRBD2. The CDR3 spans 16 residues. The V segment lost 4 bases and the J segment 6 bases; nucleotides outside the gene matches: 10. Germline V CDR1 and CDR2: LGHNA, YSLEER. The CDR3 spells CASSLGGGGASNEQFF. CDR3 bases: TGCGCCAGCAGCCTAGGGGGCGGGGGGGCTAGCAATGAGCAGTTCTTC.

This clone was counted between two and nine times. V gene TRBV7-9 combines with J gene TRBJ1-2; unclear D gene. Germline V lookup: CDR1 SEHNR, CDR2 FQNEAQ (reference sequence). The CDR3 has 15 residues. The V end lost 0 bases, the J end lost 10 bases, and 18 bases lay between the germline ends. CDR3 protein: CASSLALPDLADYTF. CDR3 sequence (DNA): TGTGCCAGCAGCTTAGCTCTCCCCGATCTTGCGGACTACACCTTC.